This is a list of T cell receptor beta chains from one sample in a study of neurological immune-mediated disorders. TCRdb itself ran the 5' RACE reads through MiXCR, one entry per CDR3 protein. The data show some 28,000 distinct CDR3 sequences, with roughly 25% seen just once and about 32% held by the top ten. Sequencing input: CD4+ T cells from blood. The receptors stem from a man aged 50-60 years with HTLV-1-associated myelopathy (HAM/TSP). Both conserved end residues are part of each CDR3. The D gene is left open where the match is weak. Clone size is shown for a subset of rows, as once, few, many or a class of expanded clone.

cdr3_nt cdr3_aa j_call v_call d_call clone_size cdr3_length
TGTGCCAGCAGTTTTAGGTCCCCCCCCACCCAGCATTTT CASSFRSPPTQHF TRBJ1-5 TRBV12-3/TRBV12-4 NA NA 13
TGTGCCAGCTCACAACAGGGATTTAGTCAAGAGACCCAGTACTTC CASSQQGFSQETQYF TRBJ2-5 TRBV18 NA many 15
TGTGCCAGCAGCTCGGGTGGACCTCACACAGATACGCAGTATTTT CASSSGGPHTDTQYF TRBJ2-3 TRBV5-4 NA NA 15
TGTGCCATCAGGGGGGCGAGGGGGGCCAACGTCCTGACTTTC CAIRGARGANVLTF TRBJ2-6 TRBV10-3 NA many 14
TGTGCCACCAGTGAACTGGGACAGGGCCATTCTGGAAACACCATATATTTT CATSELGQGHSGNTIYF TRBJ1-3 TRBV24-1 TRBD1 NA 17
TGTGCCAGCAGCCGGTCTGGGGCCAACGTCCTGACTTTC CASSRSGANVLTF TRBJ2-6 TRBV9 NA NA 13
TGTGCCAGCGGAGACAGGGTGAACACTGAAGCTTTCTTT CASGDRVNTEAFF TRBJ1-1 TRBV3-1 TRBD1 NA 13
TGTGCCAGCAGGATGCGGGAGGGCCGGGGAGAGACCCAGTACTTC CASRMREGRGETQYF TRBJ2-5 TRBV27 TRBD2 many 15
TGTGCCAGCAGCGGTAGTCGGGCCAGTACAGATACGCAGTATTTT CASSGSRASTDTQYF TRBJ2-3 TRBV27 NA many 15
TGTGCCAGTAGTTCCGGGACAGGGTATCACACCTTC CASSSGTGYHTF TRBJ1-2 TRBV19 TRBD1 many 12
TGTGCCAGCAGTGAAAACGCGTTTGGCTACACCTTC CASSENAFGYTF TRBJ1-2 TRBV2 NA medium-sized 12
TGCGCCAGCAGCTTGGAGGGCAGGGCCTATGGCTACACCTTC CASSLEGRAYGYTF TRBJ1-2 TRBV5-1 NA many 14
TGTGCCAGCAGCGACTGGATGGGTGACACTGAAGCTTTCTTT CASSDWMGDTEAFF TRBJ1-1 TRBV11-3 NA NA 14
TGTGCCAGCAGCTTCGGTTGGGTGAACACTGAAGCTTTCTTT CASSFGWVNTEAFF TRBJ1-1 TRBV5-5 NA once 14
TGCGCCAGCAGCTTGCTCGCGGGTCCTAACGAGCAGTACTTC CASSLLAGPNEQYF TRBJ2-7 TRBV5-1 NA NA 14